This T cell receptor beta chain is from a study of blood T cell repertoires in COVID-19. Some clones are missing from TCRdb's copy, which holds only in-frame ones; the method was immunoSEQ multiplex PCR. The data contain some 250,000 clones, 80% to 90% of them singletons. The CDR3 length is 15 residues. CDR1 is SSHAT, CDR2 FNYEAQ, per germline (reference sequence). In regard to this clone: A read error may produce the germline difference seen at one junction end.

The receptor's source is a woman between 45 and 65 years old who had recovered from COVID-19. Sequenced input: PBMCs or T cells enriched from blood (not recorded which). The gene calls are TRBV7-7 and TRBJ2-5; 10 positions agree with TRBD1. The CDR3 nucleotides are TGTGCTAGCAGCCCAGGGGGACAGGGGCAAGAGACCCAGTACTTC. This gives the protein CASSPGGQGQETQYF.